This T cell receptor (beta chain) was recovered during a study of blood T cell repertoires in COVID-19. Study-wide background: Spain, Italy and the United States supplied samples that represented acute and convalescent COVID-19. PBMCs, B-cell-depleted T cells, or T cells provided the cDNA or gDNA that made up the material.

Germline V CDR1 and CDR2: KGHDR, SFDVKD. V lost 6 bases and J lost 2; bases outside the gene matches: 7. The CDR3 is 15 residues long. Original processing notes: Amplification of reference gene primers was used by the study to estimate nucleated cell counts. The protocol was immunoSEQ multiplex PCR, while the TCRdb copy is restricted to in-frame clones and leaves out a portion. The DNA was the basis for D and trimming; V, J and clone size are from that table. The data hold around 180,000 clones, with 70% to 90% observed a single time. V usage is TRBV24-1 and J usage is TRBJ2-5; 8 bases are shared with TRBD1. This receptor was identified in a human donor in a cohort sampled during active COVID-19. Sequences were obtained from peripheral blood. The CDR3 nucleotides read TGTGCCACCAGTACACAGCGGACAGGGCAAGAGACCCAGTACTTC. As protein: CATSTQRTGQETQYF.